The 29 T cell receptor beta chains listed next were all sequenced from one sample in a study of blood T cell repertoires in COVID-19. Data came from immunoSEQ multiplex PCR; TCRdb stores just in-frame clones and leaves some out. Of more than 100,000 clones in the sample, about 85% were seen once. Sequenced input: peripheral blood. Receptor source: an elderly man with acute or convalescent COVID-19.

The count of this clone is one. The gene calls are TRBV7-2 and TRBJ2-2; a possible D gene is TRBD2 (6 bases). The CDR3 is made up of 14 amino acids. CDR1 and CDR2 from the germline V gene are SGHTA and FQGNSA. V gave up 5 bases and J gave up 3 bases, with 10 bases separating them. The CDR3 DNA reads TGTGCCAGCAGCGAGGGACTTCACACCGGGGAGCTGTTTTTT. Its protein is CASSEGLHTGELFF. Based on the CDR3 plus reference TRBV7-2 and TRBJ2-2, the full variable domain is GAGVSQSPSNKVTEKGKDVELRCDPISGHTALYWYRQSLGQGLEFLIYFQGNSAPDKSGLPSDRFSAERTGGSVSTLTIQRTQQEDSAVYLCASSEGLHTGELFFGEGSRLTVL.

The chain uses TRBV18 and TRBJ1-6; TRBD1 aligns across 7 bases. V dropped 3 bases and J dropped 5; count of bases not matched to a gene: 10. The CDR3 covers 17 residues. The V gene's germline CDR1 is KGHSH and CDR2 LQKENI. The chain's CDR3 is CASSPTGARNNNSPLHF. In DNA form, the CDR3 reads TGTGCCAGCTCACCCACAGGGGCCCGAAATAATAATTCACCCCTCCACTTT.

The CDR3 coding sequence is TGTGCCAGCAGCCGTACGGGGGTCGGGGACGATGGCTACACCTTC. Translation gives CASSRTGVGDDGYTF. V gene TRBV2 combines with J gene TRBJ1-2, with TRBD1 as a possible D gene (5 bases). CDR1 and CDR2 (germline): SNHLY, FYNNEI. This CDR3 is 15 amino acids long. V was cut by 6 bases and J by 6 bases, with 20 bases left in between.

The chain joins TRBV5-1 to TRBJ2-1; 11 bases are shared with TRBD2. This CDR3 has 15 amino acids. Trimming took 1 base from V and 6 from J; bases not matched to a gene: 3. Germline CDR1 and CDR2: SGHRS and YFSETQ. The CDR3 nucleotides read TGCGCCAGCAGCTTGACTAGCGGGAGTGTCAATGAGCAGTTCTTC. Translation: CASSLTSGSVNEQFF.

This clone was observed once. V is TRBV6-6 and J is TRBJ1-1; D may be TRBD1 (5 bases). The V gene's germline CDR1 is MNHNY and CDR2 SVGAGI (reference sequence). This CDR3 spans 16 amino acids. V dropped 3 bases and J dropped 2 bases, with 16 bases sitting between them. CDR3 loop: CASSYGASGVNTEAFF. In DNA, the CDR3 is TGTGCCAGCAGTTATGGGGCCTCTGGAGTTAACACTGAAGCTTTCTTT.

The chain carries TRBV28 and TRBJ2-7; 11 nucleotides align to TRBD1. The junction had 3 bases not matched to a gene; V was cut back by 6 bases and J by 2 bases. The CDR3 has 14 residues. The germline V gene has CDR1 MDHEN and CDR2 SYDVKM. The CDR3 reads CASRGGQGAYEQYF. CDR3 sequence (DNA): TGTGCCAGCAGGGGGGGACAGGGGGCCTACGAGCAGTACTTC.

This clone was detected only a few times. V gene TRBV7-9 combines with J gene TRBJ2-5, with D perhaps TRBD1 (5 bases). The germline V gene has CDR1 SEHNR and CDR2 FQNEAQ (reference sequence). V was pared by 1 base and J by 3 bases, with 12 bases between. The CDR3 extends over 15 amino acids. The CDR3, as DNA: TGTGCCAGCAGCTTAGACCCCAGGGCAGAAGAGACCCAGTACTTC. Protein product: CASSLDPRAEETQYF.

The rearrangement uses TRBV5-1 and TRBJ2-7, with 9 nucleotides matching TRBD2. Germline assignment: CDR1 SGHRS and CDR2 YFSETQ. The CDR3 has 15 residues. Losses at the gene ends were 1 base for V and 2 bases for J; bases not matched to a gene: 4. Written as DNA, the CDR3 is TGCGCCAGCAGCTTGTTGGTAGCGGGGGCCTACGAGCAGTACTTC. This encodes CASSLLVAGAYEQYF.

The count of this clone is one. The rearrangement uses TRBV12-3 or TRBV12-4 and TRBJ1-1; D may be TRBD1 (5 bases). The V end was cut by 8 bases, the J end by 5 bases, with 9 bases between. CDR3 length equals 11 residues. The CDR3 protein is CASAQGTEAFF. The CDR3 DNA sequence: TGTGCCAGCGCCCAGGGTACTGAAGCTTTCTTT.

This clone has just one count. The V gene is TRBV4-3, the J gene TRBJ2-2; perhaps TRBD2 as D (6 bases). This CDR3 contains 16 residues. Trimming took off 4 bases at V and 0 bases at J, with 12 bases between the two ends. Germline CDR1 reads LGHNA; CDR2 reads YSLEER. CDR3 protein: CASSPRLAPNTGELFF. CDR3 nucleotide sequence: TGCGCCAGCAGCCCACGGCTAGCGCCGAACACCGGGGAGCTGTTTTTT.

The chain has TRBV4-1 and TRBJ1-2, with a possible D match to TRBD1 (6 bases). V lost 4 bases and J lost 2, with 14 bases in between. Germline V CDR1 and CDR2: MGHRA, YSYEKL. This CDR3 is built from 15 residues. The CDR3 region has the DNA TGCGCCAGCAGCCCGGGGCAGGGGAACAACTATGGCTACACCTTC. Translation: CASSPGQGNNYGYTF.

This clone was found a few times. The V gene is TRBV6-5, the J gene TRBJ1-1; tentative D call: TRBD1 (5 bases). Trimming stripped 8 bases from V and 7 bases from J, with 17 bases between. This CDR3 is built from 13 residues. Germline assignment: CDR1 MNHEY and CDR2 SVGAGI. CDR3 loop: CASRTSGLGEAFF. In nucleotides, the CDR3 is TGTGCCAGCCGCACGTCGGGACTAGGTGAAGCTTTCTTT.

The V gene is TRBV5-1, the J gene TRBJ2-3; 9 bases are a match to TRBD1. CDR3 length equals 14 residues. Losses at the gene ends were 5 bases for V and 1 base for J; bases not matched to a gene: 2. Germline V CDR1 and CDR2: SGHRS, YFSETQ. The CDR3 nucleotides are TGCGCCAGCAGGAGGACAGGGGGCACAGATACGCAGTATTTT. Residues: CASRRTGGTDTQYF.

The V and J genes are TRBV5-1 and TRBJ2-3; TRBD2 matches at 9 bases. The J segment lost 0 bases and the V segment lost 4 bases, leaving 9 bases of the junction unmatched. Germline V gene sequence: CDR1 SGHRS, CDR2 YFSETQ. The CDR3 covers 17 residues. The CDR3 DNA sequence: TGCGCCAGCAGCGCCCACCCCACTAGCGGGAGCACAGATACGCAGTATTTT. This translates into CASSAHPTSGSTDTQYF.

This chain connects TRBV28 to TRBJ2-5; D not resolved. Trimming pared 2 bases from V and 2 bases from J, leaving 9 bases between. The germline V gene encodes CDR1 MDHEN and CDR2 SYDVKM. The CDR3 loop spans 14 amino acids. The DNA of the CDR3 is TGTGCCAGCAGTTTAGTAACGGTGCAAGAGACCCAGTACTTC. Its translation is CASSLVTVQETQYF.

This rearrangement joins TRBV7-2 to TRBJ1-1; TRBD1 might be the D (5 bases). V gave up 10 bases and J gave up 0 bases, with 12 bases separating them. This CDR3 has 13 residues. The V gene's germline CDR1 is SGHTA and CDR2 FQGNSA. The CDR3 loop reads CATGGRVNTEAFF. CDR3 nucleotide sequence: TGTGCCACCGGGGGGAGGGTGAACACTGAAGCTTTCTTT. Combining the CDR3 with reference TRBV7-2 and TRBJ1-1 gives the whole variable domain GAGVSQSPSNKVTEKGKDVELRCDPISGHTALYWYRQSLGQGLEFLIYFQGNSAPDKSGLPSDRFSAERTGGSVSTLTIQRTQQEDSAVYLCATGGRVNTEAFFGQGTRLTVV.

This rearrangement joins TRBV7-9 to TRBJ1-5; TRBD1 might be the D (6 bases). Looked up from germline, CDR1 is SEHNR and CDR2 is FQNEAQ (reference sequence). The CDR3 totals 14 residues. V lost 4 bases and J 5 bases, leaving 12 bases between the germline ends. The CDR3 DNA follows: TGTGCCAGCAGCTCCTACAGGGAAGATCAGCCCCAGCATTTT. It codes for CASSSYREDQPQHF.

This chain links TRBV5-4 with TRBJ2-5; no reliable D call. V was clipped by 4 bases and J by 0 bases, with 7 bases between them. The CDR3 totals 13 residues. Germline CDR1 SGHNT, CDR2 YYREEE (reference sequence). The CDR3 protein is CASSPNDQETQYF. The CDR3 region has the DNA TGTGCCAGCAGCCCTAATGACCAAGAGACCCAGTACTTC. Supplemented by reference TRBV5-4 and TRBJ2-5, the full variable domain reads ETGVTQSPTHLIKTRGQQVTLRCSSQSGHNTVSWYQQALGQGPQFIFQYYREEENGRGNFPPRFSGLQFPNYSSELNVNALELDDSALYLCASSPNDQETQYFGPGTRLLVL.

This chain connects TRBV4-1 to TRBJ1-5, with 9 bases fitting TRBD1. J lost 5 bases, V lost 0 bases, and 8 bases had no gene match. The germline V gene has CDR1 MGHRA and CDR2 YSYEKL. The CDR3 sequence is 17 residues long. DNA of the CDR3: TGCGCCAGCAGCCAAGACCCAACAGGGGGCCTGTATCAGCCCCAGCATTTT. Its protein is CASSQDPTGGLYQPQHF.

The chain carries TRBV5-4 and TRBJ2-3; a weak D match, TRBD2 (6 bases). CDR1 is SGHNT and CDR2 is YYREEE in the germline V gene (reference sequence). Trimming took 2 bases from V and 5 from J, leaving 12 bases between them. This CDR3 spans 14 amino acids. Here the CDR3 reads CASSFGVGGDTQYF. CDR3 DNA sequence: TGTGCCAGCAGCTTTGGGGTCGGGGGAGATACGCAGTATTTT. Filled out from reference TRBV5-4 and TRBJ2-3, the complete variable domain reads ETGVTQSPTHLIKTRGQQVTLRCSSQSGHNTVSWYQQALGQGPQFIFQYYREEENGRGNFPPRFSGLQFPNYSSELNVNALELDDSALYLCASSFGVGGDTQYFGPGTRLTVL.

The chain joins TRBV30 to TRBJ1-1; TRBD1 aligns across 9 bases. This CDR3 has 15 residues. CDR1 and CDR2 (germline): GTSNPN, SVGIG (reference sequence). J lost 2 bases, V lost 6 bases, and 10 bases had no gene match. DNA of the CDR3: TGTGCCTGCCTACCCGGACAGGGGCTTAACACTGAAGCTTTCTTT. Its translation: CACLPGQGLNTEAFF.

This clone was counted once. J is TRBJ1-1 and V is TRBV19, with no clear D. CDR3 length: 15 amino acids. V was pared by 5 bases and J by 0 bases, with 13 bases between. Germline V lookup: CDR1 LNHDA, CDR2 SQIVND (reference sequence). The CDR3: CASSPQASLNTEAFF. The CDR3 bases are TGTGCCAGTAGTCCCCAGGCCAGTCTGAACACTGAAGCTTTCTTT. Looking up the rest from reference TRBV19 and TRBJ1-1 gives the full variable domain: DGGITQSPKYLFRKEGQNVTLSCEQNLNHDAMYWYRQDPGQGLRLIYYSQIVNDFQKGDIAEGYSVSREKKESFPLTVTSAQKNPTAFYLCASSPQASLNTEAFFGQGTRLTVV.

V and J are TRBV5-5 and TRBJ1-3, with a weak D call TRBD1 (6 bases). The length of the CDR3 is 16 residues. Germline V gene sequence: CDR1 SGHKS, CDR2 YYEKEE (reference sequence). Trimming took 4 bases from V and 0 from J, leaving 14 bases between them. CDR3 nucleotides: TGTGCCAGCAGCGCCGGGACACCAAACTCTGGAAACACCATATATTTT. Translated: CASSAGTPNSGNTIYF.

This clone turned up a few times. V usage is TRBV10-1 and J usage is TRBJ2-7, with D uncertain. Germline V lookup: CDR1 WNHNN, CDR2 SYGVQD (reference sequence). V was trimmed by 4 bases and J by 0 bases, leaving 10 bases between them. The CDR3 sequence is 14 residues long. The CDR3 DNA is TGCGCCAGCAGTGGGTGTGGCCTCTCCTACGAGCAGTACTTC. Its protein is CASSGCGLSYEQYF.

This chain uses TRBV7-9 with TRBJ1-1, with 12 positions matching TRBD1. The CDR3 is made up of 17 amino acids. With V trimmed by 5 bases and J by 2 bases, 9 bases remained unmatched. Germline V gene lookup returns CDR1 SEHNR and CDR2 FQNEAQ (reference sequence). The CDR3 reads CASSQGTGGIINTEAFF. In DNA, the CDR3 is TGTGCCAGCAGCCAAGGGACAGGGGGCATCATTAACACTGAAGCTTTCTTT.

The chain has TRBV5-1 and TRBJ1-2; D gene ambiguous. V gave up 0 bases and J gave up 6 bases, with 12 bases separating them. CDR3 length: 14 residues. Per germline, CDR1 SGHRS and CDR2 YFSETQ. The CDR3 here is CASSLESGRDGYTF. The CDR3 DNA sequence: TGCGCCAGCAGCTTGGAATCCGGGAGGGATGGCTACACCTTC.

This clone was observed a few times. This chain connects TRBV5-4 to TRBJ2-1; a weak D match, TRBD2 (6 bases). CDR3 length: 13 amino acids. The germline CDR1 and CDR2 sequences are SGHNT and YYREEE (reference sequence). V was clipped by 4 bases and J by 7 bases, with 12 bases between them. CDR3 in DNA: TGTGCCAGCAGCCGATCGGGGGTTAATGAGCAGTTCTTC. Translated, it gives CASSRSGVNEQFF.

The rearrangement uses TRBV28 and TRBJ1-1; D remains ambiguous. The CDR3 loop spans 13 amino acids. V shed 4 bases and J shed 1 base, with 7 bases lying between them. CDR1 and CDR2 from the germline V gene are MDHEN and SYDVKM. CDR3 protein: CASSSPGNTEAFF. The CDR3 nucleotides read TGTGCCAGCAGTTCCCCCGGGAACACTGAAGCTTTCTTT. The full variable domain, rest sourced from reference TRBV28 and TRBJ1-1, is DVKVTQSSRYLVKRTGEKVFLECVQDMDHENMFWYRQDPGLGLRLIYFSYDVKMKEKGDIPEGYSVSREKKERFSLILESASTNQTSMYLCASSSPGNTEAFFGQGTRLTVV.

The gene calls are TRBV28 and TRBJ1-2, with 7 nucleotides matching TRBD1. This CDR3 comprises 15 residues. Germline V CDR1 and CDR2: MDHEN, SYDVKM. V was pared by 4 bases and J by 1 base, with 6 bases of the junction left unmatched. CDR3 loop: CASSSGSGGNYGYTF. DNA for the CDR3: TGTGCCAGCAGTTCAGGCTCAGGGGGTAACTATGGCTACACCTTC.